This is a list of T cell receptor beta chains from one sample in a study of cytomegalovirus exposure and HLA in healthy donors. Repertoires were generated with immunoSEQ multiplex PCR, while TCRdb's copy carries only in-frame clones and drops some. This sample has about 180,000 clones; roughly 79% occur once, and the top ten carry 2.9%. Specimen: PBMCs. The receptors derive from a male donor in good health and CMV-seronegative. CDR3s include the opening cysteine and the closing phenylalanine or tryptophan. A D gene is named only where the DNA matches it firmly. The size of a clone is reported for some rows only, either as once, few or many, or as a class for expanded clones.

D gene	V gene	clone size	J gene	CDR3 protein	CDR3 DNA
-	TRBV6-6	-	TRBJ2-1	CASSRNEQFF	TGTGCCAGCAGTCGTAATGAGCAGTTCTTC
TRBD1	TRBV11-2	once	TRBJ1-5	CASSLNRGNQPQHF	TGTGCCAGCAGCTTAAACAGGGGAAATCAGCCCCAGCATTTT
-	TRBV30	-	TRBJ1-6	CAWRPGGTPYNSPLHF	TGTGCCTGGAGGCCGGGGGGAACCCCCTATAATTCACCCCTCCACTTT
TRBD1	TRBV28	-	TRBJ1-1	CAGRQGEDTEAFF	TGTGCCGGTAGACAGGGAGAGGACACTGAAGCTTTCTTT
-	TRBV29-1	-	TRBJ2-7	CSVVGLTFEQYF	TGCAGCGTTGTCGGACTAACGTTCGAGCAGTACTTC
TRBD1	TRBV4-1	-	TRBJ2-7	CASSHSGTGNYEQYF	TGCGCCAGCAGCCATTCAGGGACAGGGAACTACGAGCAGTACTTC
TRBD1	TRBV10-3	-	TRBJ2-4	CAISEGDRYNF	TGTGCCATCAGTGAGGGGGACAGGTATAACTTC
-	TRBV5-1	-	TRBJ2-2	CASSLGLGGTGELFF	TGCGCCAGCAGCTTGGGACTCGGAGGAACCGGGGAGCTGTTTTTT
-	TRBV4-3	-	TRBJ2-1	CASSQDPGSGDYNEQFF	TGCGCCAGCAGCCAAGATCCGGGTAGCGGAGATTACAATGAGCAGTTCTTC
TRBD2	TRBV5-6	-	TRBJ2-7	CASSPGTSSYGQYF	TGTGCCAGCAGCCCCGGGACTAGCTCCTACGGGCAGTACTTC
-	TRBV9	-	TRBJ1-2	CASSVAEADGYTF	TGTGCCAGCAGCGTAGCCGAAGCCGATGGCTACACCTTC
TRBD2	TRBV9	-	TRBJ2-1	CASGWGGRRDEQFF	TGTGCCAGCGGTTGGGGCGGGAGGAGGGATGAGCAGTTCTTC
TRBD1	TRBV9	-	TRBJ1-4	CASSGDRGSTNEKLFF	TGTGCCAGCAGCGGCGACAGGGGTTCAACTAATGAAAAACTGTTTTTT
TRBD2	TRBV4-1	-	TRBJ2-1	CASSQGEVGTSAYNEQFF	TGCGCCAGCAGCCAAGGTGAGGTCGGGACTAGCGCCTACAATGAGCAGTTCTTC
-	TRBV6-6	-	TRBJ2-2	CASSGRQLNTGELFF	TGTGCCAGCAGTGGTCGACAGCTGAACACCGGGGAGCTGTTTTTT
TRBD1	TRBV18	-	TRBJ1-1	CASSQSGGAEAFF	TGTGCCAGCTCACAGTCAGGGGGTGCTGAAGCTTTCTTT
-	TRBV30	-	TRBJ1-3	CAWSVIPDSSGNTIYF	TGTGCCTGGAGTGTAATACCTGACAGCTCTGGAAACACCATATATTTT
TRBD2	TRBV7-3	-	TRBJ2-1	CASSLGLAGVYEQFF	TGTGCCAGCAGCTTAGGACTAGCGGGAGTTTATGAGCAGTTCTTC
-	TRBV5-5	-	TRBJ1-1	CASSLMSAEAFF	TGTGCCAGCAGCTTGATGAGTGCTGAAGCTTTCTTT
-	TRBV20-1	once	TRBJ2-5	CSARDKETQYF	TGCAGTGCTAGAGATAAAGAGACCCAGTACTTC
-	TRBV27	-	TRBJ2-3	CASSLYQGSTDTQYF	TGTGCCAGCAGTTTATACCAGGGGTCAACAGATACGCAGTATTTT
TRBD1	TRBV30	-	TRBJ2-2	CAWRKQGAETGELFF	TGTGCCTGGAGGAAACAGGGGGCAGAGACCGGGGAGCTGTTTTTT
TRBD2	TRBV7-3	once	TRBJ2-1	CASSSLAGAYNEQFF	TGTGCCAGCAGCTCACTAGCGGGGGCCTACAATGAGCAGTTCTTC
-	TRBV30	-	TRBJ1-5	CAWSVERDQPQHF	TGTGCCTGGAGTGTAGAGAGGGATCAGCCCCAGCATTTT
-	TRBV28	-	TRBJ1-2	CASRPLYSGNYGYTF	TGTGCCAGCAGGCCACTTTATTCAGGCAACTATGGCTACACCTTC
TRBD2	TRBV28	few	TRBJ2-3	CASSSGLAVLGEYF	TGTGCCAGCAGTTCGGGACTAGCGGTTCTAGGGGAGTATTTT
-	TRBV6-1	-	TRBJ1-5	CASRDTGNQPQHF	TGTGCCAGCAGGGATACAGGGAATCAGCCCCAGCATTTT
TRBD1	TRBV28	-	TRBJ1-2	CASSLASGTVGYTF	TGTGCCAGCAGTTTAGCCTCCGGGACAGTTGGCTACACCTTC
-	TRBV7-9	-	TRBJ2-1	CASSSFSNEQFF	TGTGCCAGCAGCTCCTTTTCCAATGAGCAGTTCTTC